A selection of T cell receptor beta chains follows, all from one sample in a study of shared clonotypes between healthy human individuals. TCRdb's copy holds only in-frame clones and misses some; the assay was immunoSEQ multiplex PCR. Here the sample spans about 2.1 million clones, about 93% being singletons. Sequenced material: naive CD8+ T cells from PBMCs. All receptors derive from a man aged 18 to 30 in good health. Some clones in this sample may be carry-over from other donors' samples. Each CDR3 is given with its conserved first and last residue. The D gene is left open where the match is weak. For some rows the clone size is stated as once, few or many, or as a class when expanded; others skip it.

J: TRBJ2-3
D: -
size: -
V: TRBV4-2
CDR3: CASSPKISGATDTQYF
DNA: TGTGCCAGCAGCCCGAAGATTTCGGGGGCCACAGATACGCAGTATTTT

J: TRBJ2-2
D: -
size: -
V: TRBV6-1
CDR3: CASSVTTSYGELFF
DNA: TGTGCCAGCAGTGTAACGACTAGTTACGGGGAGCTGTTTTTT

J: TRBJ2-7
D: -
size: -
V: TRBV6-6
CDR3: CAGQASYEQYF
DNA: TGTGCCGGTCAGGCGTCCTACGAGCAGTACTTC

J: TRBJ1-4
D: TRBD1
size: once
V: TRBV25-1
CDR3: CASSEWGTDNEKLFF
DNA: TGTGCCAGCAGTGAATGGGGGACAGATAATGAAAAACTGTTTTTT

J: TRBJ2-1
D: TRBD2
size: -
V: TRBV7-9
CDR3: CASSPTSGKSMNEQFF
DNA: TGTGCCAGCAGCCCTACTAGCGGAAAATCAATGAATGAGCAGTTCTTC

J: TRBJ2-1
D: -
size: -
V: TRBV6-1
CDR3: CASSEAQEGPEQFF
DNA: TGTGCCAGCAGTGAAGCCCAGGAAGGGCCAGAGCAGTTCTTC

J: TRBJ2-7
D: -
size: -
V: TRBV19
CDR3: CASSISRAHYEQYF
DNA: TGTGCCAGTAGTATTTCCAGAGCCCACTACGAGCAGTACTTC

J: TRBJ2-3
D: TRBD2
size: -
V: TRBV4-1
CDR3: CASSPVLAGNTDTQYF
DNA: TGCGCCAGCAGCCCCGTTCTAGCGGGAAACACAGATACGCAGTATTTT

J: TRBJ1-2
D: -
size: -
V: TRBV7-2
CDR3: CASSHLSGYGYTF
DNA: TGTGCCAGCAGTCATCTTTCGGGCTATGGCTACACCTTC

J: TRBJ1-1
D: -
size: -
V: TRBV5-1
CDR3: CASSLPRDGEMNTEAFF
DNA: TGCGCCAGCAGCTTGCCTAGGGACGGCGAAATGAACACTGAAGCTTTCTTT

J: TRBJ1-1
D: -
size: few
V: TRBV30
CDR3: CAWTGTPYEAFF
DNA: TGTGCCTGGACCGGGACTCCATATGAAGCTTTCTTT

J: TRBJ1-2
D: -
size: few
V: TRBV28
CDR3: CASSFLPRGGYTF
DNA: TGTGCCAGCAGTTTTCTCCCCAGGGGTGGCTACACCTTC

J: TRBJ1-1
D: -
size: -
V: TRBV25-1
CDR3: CASRPGAGTEAFF
DNA: TGTGCCAGCAGGCCGGGCGCAGGCACTGAAGCTTTCTTT

J: TRBJ2-7
D: -
size: -
V: TRBV27
CDR3: CASSLFDSYEQYF
DNA: TGTGCCAGCAGTTTATTCGACTCCTACGAGCAGTACTTC

J: TRBJ2-7
D: -
size: -
V: TRBV15
CDR3: CATSYGGGSYEQYF
DNA: TGTGCCACCAGCTACGGAGGGGGATCCTACGAGCAGTACTTC

J: TRBJ2-2
D: -
size: -
V: TRBV7-9
CDR3: CASSLVLDYYTGELFF
DNA: TGTGCCAGCAGCTTAGTACTGGACTATTACACCGGGGAGCTGTTTTTT

J: TRBJ2-2
D: -
size: -
V: TRBV19
CDR3: CASSISRATGELFF
DNA: TGTGCCAGTAGTATTAGTAGGGCGACCGGGGAGCTGTTTTTT

J: TRBJ2-3
D: -
size: -
V: TRBV7-9
CDR3: CASSLVAGKGTDTQYF
DNA: TGTGCCAGCAGCTTAGTGGCAGGCAAGGGCACAGATACGCAGTATTTT

J: TRBJ1-5
D: TRBD1
size: once
V: TRBV9
CDR3: CASSGGPTGGSNQPQHF
DNA: TGTGCCAGCAGCGGAGGACCGACAGGGGGCAGCAATCAGCCCCAGCATTTT

J: TRBJ2-7
D: -
size: -
V: TRBV7-9
CDR3: CASSLAMTGSGDEQYF
DNA: TGTGCCAGCAGCTTAGCGATGACAGGTTCTGGGGACGAGCAGTACTTC

J: TRBJ2-7
D: -
size: -
V: TRBV2
CDR3: CASSDRTYEQYF
DNA: TGTGCCAGCAGTGACAGGACCTACGAGCAGTACTTC

J: TRBJ2-7
D: -
size: -
V: TRBV25-1
CDR3: CASSVADLTYEQYF
DNA: TGTGCCAGCAGTGTGGCGGACCTTACCTACGAGCAGTACTTC

J: TRBJ2-7
D: -
size: -
V: TRBV4-1
CDR3: CASSHLGGEQYF
DNA: TGCGCCAGCAGCCACCTAGGGGGAGAGCAGTACTTC

J: TRBJ2-1
D: -
size: -
V: TRBV10-2
CDR3: CASSDWGRFYNEQFF
DNA: TGCGCCAGCAGTGATTGGGGGAGGTTCTACAATGAGCAGTTCTTC

J: TRBJ1-4
D: -
size: -
V: TRBV7-9
CDR3: CASSLARGLNEKLFF
DNA: TGTGCCAGCAGCTTAGCGCGGGGTCTTAATGAAAAACTGTTTTTT

J: TRBJ2-2
D: TRBD2
size: -
V: TRBV4-1
CDR3: CASSHHSWTSPNNANTGELFF
DNA: TGCGCCAGCAGCCACCATTCGTGGACTAGCCCTAACAATGCGAACACCGGGGAGCTGTTTTTT

J: TRBJ2-1
D: TRBD2
size: once
V: TRBV2
CDR3: CAGGGTSGRLLFF
DNA: TGTGCCGGAGGGGGGACTAGCGGGAGGCTGCTGTTCTTC

J: TRBJ1-5
D: -
size: few
V: TRBV6-5
CDR3: CASSYSANQPQHF
DNA: TGTGCCAGCAGTTACTCGGCTAATCAGCCCCAGCATTTT

J: TRBJ1-2
D: -
size: -
V: TRBV27
CDR3: CASSPLSQVSNYGYTF
DNA: TGTGCCAGCAGCCCCCTCTCCCAGGTATCTAACTATGGCTACACCTTC

J: TRBJ2-1
D: -
size: -
V: TRBV7-9
CDR3: CASSLGGMGNYNEQFF
DNA: TGTGCCAGCAGCTTAGGAGGGATGGGGAACTACAATGAGCAGTTCTTC

J: TRBJ1-5
D: -
size: few
V: TRBV27
CDR3: CASSLGAGHSNQPQHF
DNA: TGTGCCAGCAGTTTAGGGGCAGGGCATAGCAATCAGCCCCAGCATTTT

J: TRBJ2-1
D: TRBD2
size: -
V: TRBV11-3
CDR3: CASSLEPGLKYNEQFF
DNA: TGTGCCAGCAGCTTAGAACCGGGACTAAAGTACAATGAGCAGTTCTTC

J: TRBJ2-7
D: -
size: -
V: TRBV7-9
CDR3: CASSLGPSGEQYF
DNA: TGTGCCAGCAGCTTAGGCCCCTCCGGGGAGCAGTACTTC

J: TRBJ1-2
D: -
size: once
V: TRBV6-6
CDR3: CASSYSSQGYGYTF
DNA: TGTGCCAGCAGTTACTCGTCGCAGGGCTATGGCTACACCTTC

J: TRBJ2-7
D: -
size: -
V: TRBV7-3
CDR3: CASSLGRVYEQYF
DNA: TGTGCCAGCAGCTTAGGCAGGGTCTACGAGCAGTACTTC

J: TRBJ2-5
D: TRBD2
size: -
V: TRBV2
CDR3: CASSELGLAGVDETQYF
DNA: TGTGCCAGCAGTGAATTGGGACTAGCGGGAGTGGATGAGACCCAGTACTTC

J: TRBJ2-1
D: TRBD2
size: -
V: TRBV9
CDR3: CASSVGSGSFYNEQFF
DNA: TGTGCCAGCAGCGTTGGCAGCGGGAGTTTCTACAATGAGCAGTTCTTC

J: TRBJ1-5
D: TRBD1
size: -
V: TRBV7-9
CDR3: CASSSTGTVNQPQHF
DNA: TGTGCCAGCAGTTCGACCGGGACAGTAAATCAGCCCCAGCATTTT

J: TRBJ2-7
D: -
size: -
V: TRBV27
CDR3: CASSAGDTSYEQYF
DNA: TGTGCCAGCAGTGCCGGGGACACCTCCTACGAGCAGTACTTC

J: TRBJ2-7
D: -
size: once
V: TRBV19
CDR3: CASSTGIQQYF
DNA: TGTGCCAGTAGTACAGGGATCCAGCAGTACTTC

J: TRBJ2-1
D: TRBD1
size: -
V: TRBV12-5
CDR3: CASGLHPQGSGYNEQFF
DNA: TGTGCTAGTGGTTTGCACCCACAGGGGTCCGGCTACAATGAGCAGTTCTTC

J: TRBJ1-3
D: TRBD1
size: -
V: TRBV7-8
CDR3: CASSLVLGQESAGNTIYF
DNA: TGTGCCAGCAGCTTAGTACTGGGACAGGAATCGGCTGGAAACACCATATATTTT